This TCR beta chain comes out of a study of cytomegalovirus exposure and HLA in healthy donors. Study results and limitations: Specificity for CMV antigens was confirmed in vitro for a few of the CMV-associated chains. With high specificity and sensitivity, the classifier reportedly diagnosed cytomegalovirus status.

A note on this clone: Its antigen remains unknown.

This CDR3 region has 16 residues. Repertoires were generated with immunoSEQ multiplex PCR, while TCRdb's copy carries only in-frame clones and drops some. The sample has over 110,000 clones, about 88% seen once. The chain carries TRBV1 and TRBJ2-7; the DNA was not compared with TRBD1, the D call given in the table. TRBV1 is marked as a pseudogene. This clonotype was obtained from a man aged 18-30 years in good health and CMV-seropositive. Sequenced sample: PBMCs. CDR3 in DNA: TGCACCAGCATTCCCTCTACCGGGACAGGTTACTACGAGCAGTACTTC. This sequence encodes CTSIPSTGTGYYEQYF.